This T cell receptor (beta chain) stems from a study of cytomegalovirus exposure and HLA in healthy donors (dated by TCRdb to about 2017). Describing the broader study: An earlier analysis of approximately 640 of the donors reported 250 to 300 Gb of sequence data and 100 million to 130 million unique TCR beta sequences from 150 million to 200 million T cells. Roughly 300 gigabases of sequencing data and around 85 million unique TCR sequences made up an early release that covered about 640 HLA-typed donors. The genetic ancestry cluster associated with self-reported Caucasian donors included over 80% of the roughly 360 genotyped donors. The study aimed to test whether cataloging public T cell receptors could reveal signatures of past pathogen exposure. The T cell repertoires of 666 subjects were profiled by immunosequencing and related to cytomegalovirus serostatus. Besides the first cohort of roughly 660 subjects, a separate validation cohort made up of around 120 different subjects was used. To predict cytomegalovirus infection status, the study brought together high-throughput TCR immunosequencing, statistical association of individual TCRs with disease status, and machine learning. To study patterns of TCR occurrence, a later analysis re-analyzed previously published TCR beta repertoires from just over 650 donors and added high-resolution HLA genotyping. Rather than using new phenotypic data, the later analysis identified candidate immune exposures from TCR beta sequences and from how often those sequences occurred across donors. In an earlier analysis of 587 of the donors, high-throughput TCR beta sequencing was used to judge whether each TCR beta V gene segment behaved as functional or pseudogenic. Donor age, sex, ethnicity and CMV serostatus were collected together with the repertoire data. A later genetic analysis took genome-wide SNP genotypes for about 55% of the roughly 700 donors and used that subset as a discovery cohort. Every discovery cohort repertoire had been produced on one sequencing platform. HLA typing covered class I and class II loci at four-digit resolution. Typing coverage differed by locus: A, B, C, DRB1 and DQB1 were typed in roughly 620-640 donors, DQA1 in roughly 510, DPA1 in around 580, and DPB1 in 450 to 480. Because of strong linkage in the cohort, roughly five DR-DQ haplotypes were treated as single units for association and clustering. Across roughly 420 genotyped donors of the cohort, an average of 235,054 unique TCR beta nucleotide sequences per donor were sequenced, and 15% to 20% of those sequences were non-productive. Overall study results and their limits: Correlated functional status among segregating V segments might be attributable to linkage disequilibrium, but an unknown experimental factor could not be ruled out. A later analysis found that HLA-associated TCR beta chains were more clonally expanded and had lower generation probabilities than equally common non-associated chains. Because the 87-base-pair reads could not distinguish some IMGT-functional V segments, including TRBV6-2 and TRBV6-3, those segments were excluded. A further reported finding was that TCR beta sequences accurately predicted the HLA-A and HLA-B alleles for most subjects in the first cohort. Because counts were too low, fewer than 20 rarely observed V segments, including chromosome 9 orphons, were excluded from the earlier analysis of some 590 of the donors. A cluster of highly shared sequence variants was judged likely to represent a technical artifact of the sequencing pipeline. In a later analysis, the rate of TCR association differed among HLA loci, with DRB1 alleles having the most associated TCRs and HLA-C alleles having the fewest. In a later analysis, most CMV-associated TCR beta chains were found to appear HLA-restricted, with HLA associations seemingly driven largely by CMV exposure. Sequencing depth was assumed to be roughly uniform across donors in the presence/absence analyses, though that assumption may not hold. In vitro tests confirmed that a few of the cytomegalovirus-associated TCR beta chains recognize cytomegalovirus antigens. Across donors, most TCR sequences were observed very rarely, whereas some public TCRs were present in many individuals. Compared with the approximately 670-donor mean, donors in an Asian-associated ancestry cluster had fewer N-insertions in productive TCRs, according to a later genetic analysis. The cohort was sequenced for TCR beta chains only, and without alpha or paired-chain data the features that could be detected were limited. Cytomegalovirus status was reported to be diagnosed by the classifier with high specificity and sensitivity in both the original and validation cohorts. Strong co-occurrence of HLA alleles, especially DR and DQ, made assigning TCR associations to individual alleles difficult. The study listed 150 to 200 TCR beta chains as associated with cytomegalovirus. An earlier analysis of around 600 of the donors showed that most TCR beta V segments appeared in productive rearrangements either about 87% or about 30% of the time, which broadly matched IMGT annotations. A later analysis associated 15,000 to 20,000 TCR beta sequences with specific HLA alleles at a false discovery rate of 0.05. The authors suggested that the approach could potentially be generalized to other disease states and immunological phenotypes. A later analysis reported that several top co-occurrence clusters appeared linked to parvovirus B19, influenza, CMV and Epstein-Barr virus. CMV serostatus was the only immune exposure information available for the cohort. Because some donors lacked HLA typing at each locus, the association tests relied only on the typed subset. An association between a missense DCLRE1C variant and V-gene and J-gene trimming of TCR beta chains was found in a later genetic analysis and replicated in an independent cohort.

The cohort comprised fewer than 700 healthy bone marrow donors. At the time of sampling, every cohort member was nominally healthy, though immune exposures that went unrecorded were likely present. The donor was CMV seropositive and was included in the group of 250 to 300 seropositive cohort members. Every donor gave a peripheral blood sample, and the peripheral blood mononuclear cells from that sample were used for TCR beta sequencing. Genomic DNA was extracted from the blood cell samples with the Qiagen DNeasy Blood Extraction Kit. The library relied on the immunoSEQ multiplex PCR assay. For the multiplex PCR, a mixture combining 60 forward primers for TCR Vbeta segments and 13 reverse primers for TCR Jbeta segments was used. The CDR3 region of rearranged TCR beta genes was amplified from genomic DNA with a multiplex PCR assay. Amplified TCR beta libraries were sequenced as 87-base-pair reads on the Illumina HiSeq System. The study's processing was this. In a later analysis, tens of millions of unique TCR beta chains were counted across the roughly 670 repertoires, and around 10 million of these chains were shared by at least two donors. To remove PCR and sequencing errors, raw reads were error-corrected and collapsed into unique sequences using a nearest-neighbor algorithm that merged closely related sequences. CDR3 sequences were aligned to IMGT reference sequences to assign V, D and J gene segments. For a sequence to be retained, a match of at least six nucleotides to both a V gene segment and a J gene segment was required. Rearrangements were called productive when the CDR3 lacked stop codons and stayed in frame with V and J; all others were non-productive. Following IMGT convention, CDR3 was defined as the stretch from the second conserved V-encoded cysteine up to the conserved J-encoded phenylalanine. The earlier analysis of some 600 of the donors excluded sequences that lacked an unambiguous match to a single V gene segment. In an earlier analysis of a few hundred of the donors, V segments were called functional above 56.7% productive rearrangements and were called segregating when the between-donor standard deviation exceeded 5%. A statistical classification framework was built to diagnose cytomegalovirus status from the catalog of TCR beta chain sequences. In a later analysis, V and J genes were assigned by comparing TCR nucleotide sequences against IMGT/GENE-DB human TR gene sequences. Using the TCRdist pipeline, a later analysis assigned CDR3 sequences along with most-parsimonious VDJ recombination scenarios. In a later analysis, each TCR beta chain was defined by its CDR3 amino acid sequence together with its V-gene family, and reads lacking a unique V-gene family were excluded. A later analysis removed roughly 590 highly shared, low-generation-probability nucleotide sequences to deal with suspected cross-contamination and a sequencing artifact. In a later analysis, a clonal expansion index for each public chain was calculated from normalized within-repertoire ranks of inferred template counts. In a later analysis, generation probabilities were computed with a VDJ recombination model fitted to out-of-frame rearrangements, and the resulting probabilities were checked against IGoR. In a later analysis, hypergeometric tests were used to score TCR-TCR, TCR-HLA and TCR-CMV co-occurrence, with a repertoire-size bias correction applied to TCR pairs. A later analysis estimated false discovery rates by permuting HLA or CMV assignments 20 times. In a later analysis, co-occurring TCRs were grouped using DBSCAN, with TCRdist sequence similarity added in when clustering inside HLA-allele-positive subsets. For co-occurrence clustering, repertoires with fewer than 30,000 or more than 120,000 public chains were excluded, along with four to six repertoires with anomalous nucleotide sharing. This immuneACCESS table, as held by TCRdb, lists in-frame sequences with V and J called but not all clones. Of the missing ones, under half trace to an unresolved V gene in checked studies; the others have no known cause. For V, J and clone size, that table is used; D and trimming come from the DNA. The table for this sample shows approximately 50,000 clones. The top ten hold approximately 13% of the sample.

As to this clone: What this receptor recognizes is not known.

For this chain, trimming is 2 bases at the V end and 1 base at the J end, and the number of junction bases without a gene match is 3. The CDR3 runs 16 amino acids, cysteine and phenylalanine included. The entry retains the CDR3 DNA only, 48 bases that are in frame from base 1. The germline V gene (reference sequence) gives CDR1 as MNHNY and CDR2 as SVGAGI. This TCR derives from a man in his late teens or twenties in good health and CMV-seropositive. The chain joins TRBV6-6 to TRBJ2-5; 11 central nucleotides agree with TRBD2. Sequenced input: PBMCs. The nucleotide sequence reads as follows: TGTGCCAGCAGTTACGACGGGACTAGCGGCCAAGAGACCCAGTACTTC. Translated, it reads CASSYDGTSGQETQYF.